The clone carrying this T cell receptor (delta chain) was picked up a small number of times. The protein TCRdb lists belongs to a much larger clone and differs from this DNA's translation at residues 13 and 17, which points to a read error; the protein shown is made from the DNA. This record belongs to a study of gamma-delta chains in newborns, infants, children. Study details: Polyclonal expansion of innate γδ T cells after birth follows microbial exposure.

Germline CDR1 GEAIGNYY, CDR2 EKD. The CDR3 is 19 residues long. TCRdb reanalysed the reads via CATT. Of some 2,500 delta-chain clones in the sample, approximately 1.1% were seen once. The specimen sequenced was blood. This receptor was identified in a child who was a newborn, infant or young child, either healthy, febrile or measles-vaccinated (not recorded which). The chain links TRDV2 to TRDJ3, with TRDD3 matching over 12 bases. The CDR3 DNA sequence: TGTGCCTGTGACACCGTACTGGGGGATACCACCTGGAACACCCGACAGGTGTTTTTC. The encoded protein is CACDTVLGDTTWNTRQVFF.